This T cell receptor (beta chain) is from a study of EBV T-cell therapy then PD-1 blockade in nasopharyngeal carcinoma. Treatment here: AdE1-LMPpoly-expanded autologous EBV-specific T-cell therapy followed by anti-PD-1 nivolumab. Germline CDR1 ENHRY, CDR2 SYGVKD. The V end lost 0 bases, the J end lost 3 bases, and 9 bases lay between the germline ends. This CDR3 has 14 residues. Generated by immunoSEQ multiplex PCR, the TCRdb table keeps only in-frame clones and is missing some. Among 15,000 to 20,000 clones, approximately 88% were seen once, and the ten largest hold approximately 28%. Remarks on this clone: The target antigen is unknown.

The TCR originated in a man aged 35 to 55 with nasopharyngeal carcinoma. The chain recombines TRBV10-3 with TRBJ2-7; D ambiguous. Sequencing used CD8+ T cells from blood, obtained at day 0 from a patient whose treatment included autologous EBV-specific T cells and nivolumab. The CDR3 nucleotides are TGTGCCATCAGTGAGTCGACCGGAGTCTACGAGCAGTACTTC. Protein product: CAISESTGVYEQYF.